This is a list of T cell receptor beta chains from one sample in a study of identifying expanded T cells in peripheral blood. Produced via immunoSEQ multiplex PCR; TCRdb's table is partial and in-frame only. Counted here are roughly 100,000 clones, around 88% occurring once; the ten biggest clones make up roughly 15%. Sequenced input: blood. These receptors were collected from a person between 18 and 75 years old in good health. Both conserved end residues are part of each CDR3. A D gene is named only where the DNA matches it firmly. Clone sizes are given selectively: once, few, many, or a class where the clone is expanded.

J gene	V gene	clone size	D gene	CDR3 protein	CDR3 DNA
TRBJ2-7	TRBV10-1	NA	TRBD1	CASSEYSYRDRDYEQYF	TGCGCCAGCAGTGAGTACTCCTACCGGGACAGGGATTACGAGCAGTACTTC
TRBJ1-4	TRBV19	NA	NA	CASSTSAGEKLFF	TGTGCCAGTAGTACCAGCGCGGGTGAAAAACTGTTTTTT
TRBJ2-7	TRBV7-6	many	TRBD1	CASSSNIQGALPYEQYF	TGTGCCAGCAGCTCAAACATACAGGGGGCCTTACCCTACGAGCAGTACTTC
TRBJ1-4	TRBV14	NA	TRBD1	CASSRDRGSANEKLFF	TGTGCCAGCAGCCGGGACAGGGGGTCGGCTAATGAAAAACTGTTTTTT
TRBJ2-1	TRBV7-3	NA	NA	CASSPGWRATSYNEQFF	TGTGCCAGCAGCCCGGGGTGGCGCGCGACTAGCTACAATGAGCAGTTCTTC
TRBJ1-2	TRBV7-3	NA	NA	CASRSRLGHLEGYGYTF	TGTGCCAGCAGGTCTCGGCTGGGACACCTTGAGGGCTATGGCTACACCTTC
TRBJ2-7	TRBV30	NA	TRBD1	CAWAGTGLPAQYF	TGTGCCTGGGCCGGGACAGGACTACCGGCGCAGTACTTC
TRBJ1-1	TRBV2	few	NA	CASTLGLNTEAFF	TGTGCCAGCACCCTTGGGCTTAACACTGAAGCTTTCTTT
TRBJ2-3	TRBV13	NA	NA	CASISVGGPADTQYF	TGTGCCAGCATCAGCGTAGGAGGGCCCGCAGATACGCAGTATTTT
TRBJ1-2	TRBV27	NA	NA	CASSFAIVPGVSYGYTF	TGTGCCAGCAGTTTCGCCATCGTACCAGGGGTCTCCTATGGCTACACCTTC
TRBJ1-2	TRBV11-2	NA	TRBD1	CASSEGQGDYGYTF	TGTGCCAGCAGCGAGGGACAGGGGGACTATGGCTACACCTTC
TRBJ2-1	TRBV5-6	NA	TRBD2	CASSGSGRAPSEQFF	TGTGCCAGCAGCGGTAGCGGGAGGGCCCCCAGTGAGCAGTTCTTC
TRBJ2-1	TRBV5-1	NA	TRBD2	CASSMSGSFNNEQFF	TGCGCCAGCAGCATGAGCGGGAGTTTTAACAATGAGCAGTTCTTC
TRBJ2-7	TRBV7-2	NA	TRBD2	CASSPGLNYEQYF	TGTGCCAGCAGCCCGGGACTAAACTACGAGCAGTACTTC
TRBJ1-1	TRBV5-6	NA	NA	CASSYTSNTEAFF	TGTGCCAGCAGCTACACATCAAACACTGAAGCTTTCTTT
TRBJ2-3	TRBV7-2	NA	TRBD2	CASSSIGLAGDTDTQYF	TGTGCCAGCAGCTCGATTGGACTAGCGGGAGACACAGATACGCAGTATTTT
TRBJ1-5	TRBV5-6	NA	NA	CASSFGQHNQPQHF	TGTGCCAGCAGCTTCGGACAGCACAATCAGCCCCAGCATTTT
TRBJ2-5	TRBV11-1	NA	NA	CASSLGETQYF	TGTGCCAGCAGCTTAGGGGAGACCCAGTACTTC
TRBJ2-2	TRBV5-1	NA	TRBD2	CASSALAGGTYTGELFF	TGCGCCAGCAGCGCTCTAGCGGGGGGAACCTACACCGGGGAGCTGTTTTTT
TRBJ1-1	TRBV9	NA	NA	CASSSDPTGEAFF	TGTGCCAGCAGCTCCGACCCAACAGGGGAAGCTTTCTTT
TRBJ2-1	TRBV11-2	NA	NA	CASSFYLGAYNEQFF	TGTGCCAGCAGCTTCTATCTAGGGGCCTACAATGAGCAGTTCTTC
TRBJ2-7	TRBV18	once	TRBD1	CASSPLAGGSYEQYF	TGTGCCAGCTCACCACTGGCAGGGGGTTCCTACGAGCAGTACTTC
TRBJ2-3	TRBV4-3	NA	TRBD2	CASSHPRTSGGHRTDTQYF	TGCGCCAGCAGCCACCCCCGGACTAGCGGGGGCCACCGGACAGATACGCAGTATTTT
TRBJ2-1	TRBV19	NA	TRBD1	CASSIRFSIVGGGYNEQFF	TGTGCCAGTAGTATACGATTCTCGATAGTAGGGGGCGGGTACAATGAGCAGTTCTTC
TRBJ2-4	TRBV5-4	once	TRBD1	CASSARGAKNIQYF	TGTGCCAGCAGCGCCAGGGGGGCCAAAAACATTCAGTACTTC
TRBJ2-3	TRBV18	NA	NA	CASSRDSTDTQYF	TGTGCCAGCTCACGGGACAGCACAGATACGCAGTATTTT
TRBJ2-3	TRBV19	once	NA	CASSGGVSWEDTQYF	TGTGCCAGTAGTGGGGGTGTGTCCTGGGAAGATACGCAGTATTTT